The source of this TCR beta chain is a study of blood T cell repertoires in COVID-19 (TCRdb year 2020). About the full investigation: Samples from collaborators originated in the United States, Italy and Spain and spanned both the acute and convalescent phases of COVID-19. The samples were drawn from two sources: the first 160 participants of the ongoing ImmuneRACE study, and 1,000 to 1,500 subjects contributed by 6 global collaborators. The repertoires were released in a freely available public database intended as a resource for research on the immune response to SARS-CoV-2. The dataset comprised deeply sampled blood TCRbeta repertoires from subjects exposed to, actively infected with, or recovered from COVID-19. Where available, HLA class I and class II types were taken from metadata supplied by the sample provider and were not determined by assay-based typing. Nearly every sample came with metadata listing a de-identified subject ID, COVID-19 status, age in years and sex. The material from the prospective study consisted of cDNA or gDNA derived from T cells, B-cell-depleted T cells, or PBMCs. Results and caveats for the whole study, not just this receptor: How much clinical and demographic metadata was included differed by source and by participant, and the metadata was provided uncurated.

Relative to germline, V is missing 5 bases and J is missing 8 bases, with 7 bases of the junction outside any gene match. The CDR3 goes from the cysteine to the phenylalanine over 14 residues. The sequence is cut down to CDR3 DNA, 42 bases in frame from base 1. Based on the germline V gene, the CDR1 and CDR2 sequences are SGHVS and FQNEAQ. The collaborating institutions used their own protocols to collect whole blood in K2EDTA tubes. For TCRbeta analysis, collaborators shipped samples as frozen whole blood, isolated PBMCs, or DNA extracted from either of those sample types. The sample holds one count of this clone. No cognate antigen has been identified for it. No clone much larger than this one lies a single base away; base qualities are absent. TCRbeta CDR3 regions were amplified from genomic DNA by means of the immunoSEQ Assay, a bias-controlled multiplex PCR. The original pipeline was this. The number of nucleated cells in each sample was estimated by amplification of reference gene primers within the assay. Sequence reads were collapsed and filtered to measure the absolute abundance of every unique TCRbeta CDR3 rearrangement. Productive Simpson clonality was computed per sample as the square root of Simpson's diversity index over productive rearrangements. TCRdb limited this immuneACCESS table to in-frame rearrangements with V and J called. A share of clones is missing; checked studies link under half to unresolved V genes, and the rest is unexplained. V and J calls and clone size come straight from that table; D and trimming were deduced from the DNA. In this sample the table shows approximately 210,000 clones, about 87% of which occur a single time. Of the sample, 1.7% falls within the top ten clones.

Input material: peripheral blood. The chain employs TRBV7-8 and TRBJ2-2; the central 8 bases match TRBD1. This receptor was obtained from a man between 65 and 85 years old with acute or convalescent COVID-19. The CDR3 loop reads CASSPGQGKGELFF. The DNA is TGTGCCAGCAGCCCCGGACAGGGCAAGGGGGAGCTGTTTTTT. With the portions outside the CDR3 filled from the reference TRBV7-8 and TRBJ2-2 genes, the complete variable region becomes GAGVSQSPRYKVAKRGQDVALRCDPISGHVSLFWYQQALGQGPEFLTYFQNEAQLDKSGLPSDRFFAERPEGSVSTLKIQRTQQEDSAVYLCASSPGQGKGELFFGEGSRLTVL.